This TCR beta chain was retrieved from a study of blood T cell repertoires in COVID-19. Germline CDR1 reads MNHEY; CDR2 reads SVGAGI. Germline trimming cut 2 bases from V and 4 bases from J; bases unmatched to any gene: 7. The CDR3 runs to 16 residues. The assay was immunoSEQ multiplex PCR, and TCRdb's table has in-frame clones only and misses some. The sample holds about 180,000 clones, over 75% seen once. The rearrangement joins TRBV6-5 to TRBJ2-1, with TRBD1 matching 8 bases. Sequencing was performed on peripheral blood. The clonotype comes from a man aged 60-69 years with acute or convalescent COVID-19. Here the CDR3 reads CASSYPWTGLYNEQFF. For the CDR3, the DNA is TGTGCCAGCAGTTACCCGTGGACAGGGCTTTACAATGAGCAGTTCTTC.